This T cell receptor beta chain was captured in a study of blood T cell repertoires in COVID-19. Study as a whole: The origin of the acute and convalescent COVID-19 samples was the United States, Italy and Spain. Nucleic acid was either cDNA or gDNA, and it came from T cells, B-cell-depleted T cells, or PBMCs.

This clone appeared a few times. Unmatched junction bases numbered 4, after V lost 5 bases and J lost 11 bases. Germline V gene lookup returns CDR1 SEHNR and CDR2 FQNEAQ (reference sequence). The length of the CDR3 is 13 residues. Methods used by the authors: Estimation of nucleated cell counts relied on the amplification of reference gene primers. Profiling relied on immunoSEQ multiplex PCR, and the TCRdb table lists in-frame clones only, not all of them. The V and J calls and clone size were taken over from that table, and D and trimming were inferred from the DNA. The sample carries 35,000 to 45,000 clones, around nine tenths recorded once.

Sample: peripheral blood. The rearrangement joins TRBV7-9 to TRBJ1-6, with 9 nucleotides matching TRBD1. This receptor was obtained from a human donor in a cohort sampled during active COVID-19. CDR3 residues: CASSGDRAAPLHF. CDR3 bases: TGTGCCAGCAGCGGGGACAGGGCAGCACCCCTCCACTTT.